The entry that follows covers one T cell receptor beta chain sequence. Its antigen is as yet unknown. Each CDR3 protein gets one entry after TCRdb re-called the reads with MiXCR. The sample yields fewer than 650,000 distinct CDR3 sequences, 35% to 50% seen once. The ends were cut back, 1 base at V and 2 bases at J, with 12 bases in the middle. This CDR3 contains 16 residues. Germline CDR1 SGHTA, CDR2 FQGNSA. The source of the sample is a study of T cell repertoires in cytomegalovirus infection. Overall study results and limits: Cumulative frequency of public TCR beta families picked out carriers of CMV plus the relevant HLA. Dominating the ex vivo response were TCR beta clonotypes that were CMV-specific and HLA-C-restricted.

The specimen was cultured PBMCs, collected from culture after CMV antigen stimulation. This chain links TRBV7-2 with TRBJ1-3; possible D gene TRBD1, 5 bases. The receptor's source is a human donor in good health (CMV status not recorded). Some clones in this sample may be carry-over from other donors' samples. The CDR3 spells CASSLVGTRTGNTIYF. For the CDR3, the DNA is TGTGCCAGCAGCTTAGTGGGGACTAGGACTGGAAACACCATATATTTT.